The rows below give T cell receptor beta chains drawn from one sample of a study of blood T cell repertoires in COVID-19. Assay: immunoSEQ multiplex PCR; the TCRdb copy retains only in-frame clones and omits some. The table includes about 200,000 clones, more than 70% detected once. Material for sequencing was peripheral blood. The receptors stem from a human donor in a cohort sampled during active COVID-19. The CDR3 runs from the conserved cysteine through the conserved F or W. Each record gives: CDR3 DNA, CDR3 protein, V gene, D gene, J gene, clone size. A D gene is named only where the DNA matches it firmly. Only part of the rows carry a size: once, few, many, or a class if the clone is expanded.

TGTGCCAGCAGCTTAGAAGCAGGGGGCAATCAGCCCCAGCATTTT,CASSLEAGGNQPQHF,TRBV11-2,.,TRBJ1-5,.
TGTGCCAGCAGTTTTAACAGGGCAGGGGGGCGCCATGAGCAGTTCTTC,CASSFNRAGGRHEQFF,TRBV6-2/TRBV6-3,.,TRBJ2-1,few
TGTGCCAGCAGTGGCCGGGACAGGGGGTCTGAAGCTTTCTTT,CASSGRDRGSEAFF,TRBV2,TRBD1,TRBJ1-1,.
TGTGCCAGCAGCTCAATTCCGGACAGCTATGGCTACACCTTC,CASSSIPDSYGYTF,TRBV7-2,.,TRBJ1-2,once
TGTGCCAGCAGCCAAGGGGGCGCCGGGGAGCTGTTTTTT,CASSQGGAGELFF,TRBV14,.,TRBJ2-2,.
TGTGCCAGCAGTTGGGGACTAGCGGGAGGTAATGAGCAGTTCTTC,CASSWGLAGGNEQFF,TRBV6-5,TRBD2,TRBJ2-1,.
TGTGCCAGCAGCTCAAGACTAGCGGAGTCCTACAATGAGCAGTTCTTC,CASSSRLAESYNEQFF,TRBV3-1/TRBV3-2,TRBD2,TRBJ2-1,.
TGTGCCAGCAGTTTATGGACAGCAGTCTACGAGCAGTACTTC,CASSLWTAVYEQYF,TRBV28,.,TRBJ2-7,.
TGTGCCAGCAGCGTAGAGATTAGCGGGAGGACCTGGGGGAATGAGCAGTTCTTC,CASSVEISGRTWGNEQFF,TRBV9,TRBD2,TRBJ2-1,.
TGTGCCAGCAGCTCCCAAGGCCTAGGCAATGAGCAGTTCTTC,CASSSQGLGNEQFF,TRBV7-3,.,TRBJ2-1,.
TGTGCCAGCAGCCAAGATAGGGGACAGAAGACCAACTATGGCTACACCTTC,CASSQDRGQKTNYGYTF,TRBV3-1/TRBV3-2,TRBD1,TRBJ1-2,.
TGTGCCAGCAGTTCACCGGGACAGGGACAGGGCACTGAAGCTTTCTTT,CASSSPGQGQGTEAFF,TRBV28,TRBD1,TRBJ1-1,.
TGTGCCACCAGTGAGGTATTGGGGGGTAACAATGAGCAGTTCTTC,CATSEVLGGNNEQFF,TRBV24-1,.,TRBJ2-1,.
TGTGCCAGCAGCGGAGGCTGGATGGAACCCTACGAGCAGTACTTC,CASSGGWMEPYEQYF,TRBV9,.,TRBJ2-7,.
TGTGCCAGTATCGATTCCACCGCCGGGACAGTCAAGACCCATCAGCCCCAGCATTTT,CASIDSTAGTVKTHQPQHF,TRBV19,TRBD1,TRBJ1-5,.
TGCGCCAGCAGTTTCGGGACAGGTTCTCAAGAGACCCAGTACTTC,CASSFGTGSQETQYF,TRBV5-1,TRBD1,TRBJ2-5,.
TGTGCCAGCAGCTTAGGAGGGGGCAAAAACATTCAGTACTTC,CASSLGGGKNIQYF,TRBV7-2,.,TRBJ2-4,.
TGTGCCAGCAGTCCATCTGCAGGGGCGTCAGCCTACGAGCAGTACTTC,CASSPSAGASAYEQYF,TRBV27,.,TRBJ2-7,.
TGCGCCAGCAATCCTTCGGGGGGCAATCAGCCCCAGCATTTT,CASNPSGGNQPQHF,TRBV5-1,.,TRBJ1-5,.
TGTGCCAGCAGCTGGGGGCCGACAGGGACCTATGGCTACACCTTC,CASSWGPTGTYGYTF,TRBV5-6,TRBD1,TRBJ1-2,.
TGCGCCAGCAGCATAGGACAGGCGGCCTATGGCTACACCTTC,CASSIGQAAYGYTF,TRBV5-1,TRBD1,TRBJ1-2,.
TGCGCCAGCACCCTAGCGCCAAACAATGAGCAGTTCTTC,CASTLAPNNEQFF,TRBV5-1,.,TRBJ2-1,.
TGTGCCAGCAGTTTTGGACAGGGGGCCGGTCAGCCCCAGCATTTT,CASSFGQGAGQPQHF,TRBV28,TRBD1,TRBJ1-5,.